Each of the 30 T cell receptor beta chains below was sequenced from the same sample in a study of identical twins. One entry per CDR3 protein results from TCRdb running MiXCR on the 5' RACE reads. Of 400,000 to 550,000 distinct CDR3 sequences listed, about 20% are singletons. These data also formed part of another study, on T cells expressing NK-cell markers.

The specimen sequenced was CD4+ T cells sorted from blood. Source of these receptors: a woman aged 18-35 years in good health.

This clonotype was counted only a few times. Here the CDR3 DNA reads TGCGCCAGCAGCTTGTCACCGGGGGGCACTGAAGCTTTCTTT. As protein: CASSLSPGGTEAFF. The V call is TRBV5-1, the J call TRBJ1-1; tentative D call: TRBD1 (5 bases). This CDR3 has 14 amino acids. Germline loops: CDR1 SGHRS, CDR2 YFSETQ. V was pared by 1 base and J by 4 bases, with 11 bases between.

The J gene is TRBJ2-1, the V gene TRBV7-2; D is possibly TRBD2 (6 bases). The length of the CDR3 is 16 residues. The V end was cut by 3 bases, the J end by 2 bases, with 14 bases between. The germline CDR1 and CDR2 sequences are SGHTA and FQGNSA. The CDR3 spells CASSFSGTYAYNEQFF. CDR3 bases: TGTGCCAGCAGCTTTTCCGGGACTTACGCCTACAATGAGCAGTTCTTC.

This clonotype came up a few times. V gene TRBV10-3 combines with J gene TRBJ1-3; D perhaps matches TRBD1 (5 bases). The CDR3 has 13 amino acids. CDR1 and CDR2 from the germline V gene are ENHRY and SYGVKD. Trimming removed 6 bases at V and 0 bases at J, with 6 bases between. The CDR3, as DNA: TGTGCCATCAGCACAGGCTCTGGAAACACCATATATTTT. It encodes CAISTGSGNTIYF.

In this sample, this clonotype turned up a few times. The rearrangement joins TRBV20-1 to TRBJ2-7; 8 bases match TRBD2. V lost 3 bases to trimming and J lost 9 bases; unmatched junction nucleotides: 13. The CDR3 consists of 14 residues. The germline CDR1 and CDR2 sequences are DFQATT and SNEGSKA (reference sequence). CDR3 nucleotides: TGCAGTGCTAGTCGGGGTAGCGGGACACCAAGGCAGTACTTC. It translates to CSASRGSGTPRQYF.

This clonotype was detected a few times. The rearrangement joins TRBV20-1 to TRBJ1-5, with D possibly matching TRBD1 (6 bases). V was trimmed by 1 base and J by 7 bases, leaving 11 bases between them. CDR3 length: 13 amino acids. Germline CDR1 reads DFQATT; CDR2 reads SNEGSKA (reference sequence). The CDR3 nucleotides read TGCAGTGCTAGAGGACAGGTTGAGCAGCCCCAGCATTTT. This sequence encodes CSARGQVEQPQHF.

CDR3: CASRIAGLYEQYF. The DNA of the CDR3 is TGTGCCAGCAGGATAGCGGGACTCTACGAGCAGTACTTC. J is TRBJ2-7 and V is TRBV12-3 or TRBV12-4; TRBD2 aligns across 8 bases. The CDR3 extends over 13 amino acids. V shed 6 bases and J 3 bases; nucleotides not matched to a gene: 4.

This chain connects TRBV27 to TRBJ2-3; D is ambiguous. The germline V and J ends were trimmed by 5 bases and 5 bases, with 17 bases remaining between them. Per germline, CDR1 MNHEY and CDR2 SMNVEV (reference sequence). The CDR3 is 15 amino acids. Written as DNA, the CDR3 is TGTGCCAGCAGTCATGCGGAGACTTCCGGAGATACGCAGTATTTT. This encodes CASSHAETSGDTQYF.

The CDR3 here is CASRIGTSENEQFF. The CDR3 region has the DNA TGCGCCAGCCGAATAGGTACTAGCGAGAATGAGCAGTTCTTC. The V gene is TRBV5-1, the J gene TRBJ2-1, with 7 bases identical to TRBD2. This CDR3 region has 14 residues. V trimming: 7 bases; J trimming: 7 bases; junction bases outside the gene matches: 11. The germline gives CDR1 SGHRS, CDR2 YFSETQ. The full variable domain, rest sourced from reference TRBV5-1 and TRBJ2-1, is KAGVTQTPRYLIKTRGQQVTLSCSPISGHRSVSWYQQTPGQGLQFLFEYFSETQRNKGNFPGRFSGRQFSNSRSEMNVSTLELGDSALYLCASRIGTSENEQFFGPGTRLTVL.

This clonotype appeared a few times. The rearrangement joins TRBV5-1 to TRBJ1-6; D is possibly TRBD1 (6 bases). The CDR3 covers 14 residues. V lost 0 bases and J 10 bases, leaving 11 bases between the germline ends. From germline, CDR1 is SGHRS and CDR2 YFSETQ. The CDR3 region is CASSLGQEQSPLHF. In DNA, the CDR3 is TGCGCCAGCAGCTTGGGACAGGAGCAGTCACCCCTCCACTTT.

In its sample, this clonotype was seen once. V usage is TRBV20-1 and J usage is TRBJ2-1, with TRBD1 as a possible D gene (8 bases). Trimming stripped 5 bases from V and 9 bases from J, with 20 bases between. Per germline, CDR1 DFQATT and CDR2 SNEGSKA (reference sequence). This CDR3 contains 14 residues. The CDR3 nucleotides read TGCAGTGCTCACAGGGGGGGCGGGGCGAGTGAGCAGTTCTTC. The encoded protein is CSAHRGGGASEQFF.

This sequence joins TRBV5-1 and TRBJ2-7; 8 bases fit TRBD2. The CDR3 sequence is 15 residues long. V was clipped by 1 base and J by 5 bases; unmatched bases: 8. Germline V gene data show CDR1 as SGHRS and CDR2 as YFSETQ. CDR3 DNA: TGCGCCAGCAGCTTGTTCCTAGCGGGTCTCAACGAGCAGTACTTC. Its protein is CASSLFLAGLNEQYF.

The V gene is TRBV6-4, the J gene TRBJ2-3; D not resolved. Germline CDR1 reads MRHNA; CDR2 reads SNTAGT. The CDR3 runs to 13 residues. The V end was cut by 5 bases, the J end by 4 bases, with 10 bases between. The CDR3 sequence is CASSSTIADTQYF. In DNA form, the CDR3 reads TGTGCCAGCAGTTCAACCATCGCAGATACGCAGTATTTT.

This clonotype came up a few times. The rearrangement links TRBV6-5 to TRBJ2-5; 7 bases line up with TRBD2. The length of the CDR3 is 19 residues. The germline V gene encodes CDR1 MNHEY and CDR2 SVGAGI. V was clipped by 2 bases and J by 0 bases; unmatched bases: 15. CDR3 sequence: CASSYQLARVGGNQETQYF. The CDR3 DNA reads as TGTGCCAGCAGTTACCAGCTAGCTCGCGTCGGGGGGAACCAAGAGACCCAGTACTTC.

V is TRBV10-3 and J is TRBJ2-1; 8 bases line up with TRBD2. The V gene end was trimmed by 2 bases and the J gene end by 6 bases; junction bases not matched to a gene: 9. CDR3 length: 16 amino acids. Looked up from germline, CDR1 is ENHRY and CDR2 is SYGVKD. The CDR3 DNA sequence: TGTGCCATCAGTGAGGGAACGGGAGGGTTAAGCAATGAGCAGTTCTTC. It encodes CAISEGTGGLSNEQFF.

The chain couples TRBV18 to TRBJ2-6; 8 bases are a match to TRBD1. Germline values: CDR1 KGHSH, CDR2 LQKENI. The CDR3 is 17 residues long. The trim removed 4 bases at V and 2 bases at J, leaving 7 bases unmatched. The CDR3 loop is CASSLQGAMTGANVLTF. CDR3 coding DNA: TGTGCCAGCTCACTTCAGGGGGCAATGACTGGGGCCAACGTCCTGACTTTC. The whole variable domain, remainder taken from reference TRBV18 and TRBJ2-6, is NAGVMQNPRHLVRRRGQEARLRCSPMKGHSHVYWYRQLPEEGLKFMVYLQKENIIDESGMPKERFSAEFPKEGPSILRIQQVVRGDSAAYFCASSLQGAMTGANVLTFGAGSRLTVL.

The J gene is TRBJ1-1, the V gene TRBV25-1; 11 bases match TRBD1. The junction had 6 bases not matched to a gene; V was cut back by 8 bases and J by 1 base. The V gene's germline CDR1 is MGHDK and CDR2 SYGVNS. This CDR3 region has 15 residues. The CDR3 bases are TGTGCCAGCTTAGGACAGGGGGCTTGGAACACTGAAGCTTTCTTT. Translating gives CASLGQGAWNTEAFF.

This clonotype was seen a handful of times. The chain employs TRBV5-1 and TRBJ2-1; 8 positions agree with TRBD2. V lost 1 base and J lost 9; bases outside the gene matches: 21. CDR1 is SGHRS and CDR2 is YFSETQ in the germline V gene. This CDR3 spans 19 amino acids. DNA of the CDR3: TGCGCCAGCAGCTTGAGGGCCCTGGCGGGGGGCATCCGGTTAAGTGAGCAGTTCTTC. Translation: CASSLRALAGGIRLSEQFF.

The gene calls are TRBV5-1 and TRBJ2-2, with TRBD1 as a possible D gene (7 bases). The V gene lost 4 bases and the J gene lost 5 bases, with 15 bases spanning the gap. Germline V lookup: CDR1 SGHRS, CDR2 YFSETQ. The CDR3 has 15 amino acids. The CDR3: CASSRGDSTTGELFF. CDR3 DNA: TGCGCCAGCAGCAGGGGGGACAGCACTACCGGGGAGCTGTTTTTT.

This sequence joins TRBV5-1 and TRBJ2-5; 9 positions match TRBD1. V trimming: 4 bases; J trimming: 0 bases; junction bases outside the gene matches: 4. The CDR3 consists of 15 residues. Germline loops: CDR1 SGHRS, CDR2 YFSETQ. This CDR3 is CASSAGTGYQETQYF. In nucleotides, the CDR3 is TGCGCCAGCAGCGCCGGGACAGGGTACCAAGAGACCCAGTACTTC.

In this sample, this clonotype turned up many times. The chain is built from TRBV29-1 and TRBJ2-3; 7 bases line up with TRBD2. CDR3 length: 14 amino acids. V dropped 5 bases and J dropped 6; count of bases not matched to a gene: 11. Germline V gene lookup returns CDR1 SQVTM and CDR2 ANQGSEA. Here the CDR3 DNA reads TGCAGCGTTACAGCGGGATGGATCCCGGATACGCAGTATTTT. Encoded protein: CSVTAGWIPDTQYF.

This clonotype was detected only once. The gene calls are TRBV6-1 and TRBJ2-3; the D is unclear. CDR1 and CDR2 (germline): MNHNS, SASEGT. The V and J ends lost 4 bases and 2 bases respectively, with 10 bases between them. The length of the CDR3 is 14 residues. The CDR3 here is CASSATLNTDTQYF. The CDR3 DNA follows: TGTGCCAGCAGTGCGACCCTAAACACAGATACGCAGTATTTT.

CDR3 in amino acids: CSAGGLAGGGYTF. The CDR3 DNA follows: TGCAGCGCGGGGGGGCTAGCTGGTGGAGGCTACACCTTC. The genes are TRBV20-1 and TRBJ1-2, with a weak D call TRBD1 (6 bases). The germline gives CDR1 DFQATT, CDR2 SNEGSKA (reference sequence). The CDR3 contains 13 residues.

This clonotype was counted only a few times. This sequence joins TRBV6-5 and TRBJ1-2; perhaps TRBD1 as D (5 bases). Per germline, CDR1 MNHEY and CDR2 SVGAGI. Trimming took off 4 bases at V and 5 bases at J, with 11 bases between the two ends. This CDR3 spans 13 amino acids. The CDR3 DNA reads TGTGCCAGCAGTTTAGGGGCGGGGTATGGCTACACCTTC. Protein product: CASSLGAGYGYTF.

In this sample, this clonotype turned up a few times. The genes are TRBV29-1 and TRBJ2-1, with D tentatively TRBD1 (5 bases). Germline assignment: CDR1 SQVTM and CDR2 ANQGSEA. V lost 4 bases and J lost 8, with 21 bases in between. The length of the CDR3 is 15 residues. The CDR3 DNA sequence: TGCAGCGTTGCTGGCTGGGGCCTCCTTAACGATGAGCAGTTCTTC. Protein product: CSVAGWGLLNDEQFF.

A few counts support this clonotype. The chain is built from TRBV5-1 and TRBJ2-7, with a weak D call TRBD1 (5 bases). The CDR3 is made up of 13 amino acids. The germline V and J ends were trimmed by 4 bases and 2 bases, with 10 bases remaining between them. CDR1 SGHRS and CDR2 YFSETQ come from the germline V gene. CDR3 sequence reads: CASSTTGTYEQYF. The CDR3 nucleotides are TGCGCCAGCAGCACCACAGGAACCTACGAGCAGTACTTC.

The chain joins TRBV7-9 to TRBJ1-6; 7 positions match TRBD1. V gave up 4 bases and J gave up 10 bases; unmatched junction bases: 13. From germline, CDR1 is SEHNR and CDR2 FQNEAQ (reference sequence). This CDR3 contains 16 residues. The CDR3 coding sequence is TGTGCCAGCAGCTCAGGAGCGACAGGGAAGGAATCACCCCTCCACTTT. This codes for CASSSGATGKESPLHF.

In its sample, this clonotype was seen a few times. Mismatch with germline at one junction end may stem from a read error. J is TRBJ2-3 and V is TRBV6-5; D is possibly TRBD2 (6 bases). Germline V gene data show CDR1 as MNHEY and CDR2 as SVGAGI. This CDR3 is built from 16 residues. CDR3 nucleotide sequence: TGTGCCAGCAGCTACTCGGGGGTTTCCTTCACAGATACGCAGTATTTT. Its translation: CASSYSGVSFTDTQYF.

The genes are TRBV20-1 and TRBJ2-5, with 10 bases lining up with TRBD2. V shed 0 bases and J 2 bases; nucleotides not matched to a gene: 6. This CDR3 has 16 amino acids. The germline V gene has CDR1 DFQATT and CDR2 SNEGSKA (reference sequence). The CDR3 bases are TGCAGTGCTAGAGATCGGCTAGCGGGGGTTCAAGAGACCCAGTACTTC. It specifies CSARDRLAGVQETQYF.

The chain uses TRBV7-9 and TRBJ2-7, with TRBD2 as a possible D gene (6 bases). Per the germline V gene, CDR1 is SEHNR and CDR2 is FQNEAQ (reference sequence). With 1 base removed from V and 3 bases from J, the gap between germline ends came to 13 bases. This CDR3 is 15 amino acids long. CDR3 DNA sequence: TGTGCCAGCAGCTTAGATGGGGGGAATCTCTACGAGCAGTACTTC. Translation: CASSLDGGNLYEQYF.

This clonotype was seen ten or more times. The V gene is TRBV6-1, the J gene TRBJ2-5; 9 nucleotides align to TRBD1. With V trimmed by 6 bases and J by 5 bases, 13 bases remained unmatched. Germline V gene data show CDR1 as MNHNS and CDR2 as SASEGT. CDR3 size: 16 residues. The CDR3 DNA is TGTGCCAGCAGCCCATGGGGACAGGGTAAATCCGAGACCCAGTACTTC. Its translation: CASSPWGQGKSETQYF.